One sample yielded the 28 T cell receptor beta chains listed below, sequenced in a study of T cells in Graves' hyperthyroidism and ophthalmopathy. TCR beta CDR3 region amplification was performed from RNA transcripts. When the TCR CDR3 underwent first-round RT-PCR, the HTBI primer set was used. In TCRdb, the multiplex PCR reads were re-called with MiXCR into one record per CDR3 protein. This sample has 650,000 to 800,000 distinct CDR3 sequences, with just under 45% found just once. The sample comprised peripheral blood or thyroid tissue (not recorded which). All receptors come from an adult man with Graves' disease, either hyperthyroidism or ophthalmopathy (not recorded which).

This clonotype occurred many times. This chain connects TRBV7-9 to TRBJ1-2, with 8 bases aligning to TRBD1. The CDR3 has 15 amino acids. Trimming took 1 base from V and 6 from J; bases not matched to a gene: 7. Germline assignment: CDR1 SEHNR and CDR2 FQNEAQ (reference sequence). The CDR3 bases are TGTGCCAGCAGCTTAGGTGGGACAGGAGCGGATGGCTACACCTTC. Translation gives CASSLGGTGADGYTF. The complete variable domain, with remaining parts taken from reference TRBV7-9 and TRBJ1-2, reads DTGVSQNPRHKITKRGQNVTFRCDPISEHNRLYWYRQTLGQGPEFLTYFQNEAQLEKSRLLSDRFSAERPKGSFSTLEIQRTEQGDSAMYLCASSLGGTGADGYTFGSGTRLTVV.

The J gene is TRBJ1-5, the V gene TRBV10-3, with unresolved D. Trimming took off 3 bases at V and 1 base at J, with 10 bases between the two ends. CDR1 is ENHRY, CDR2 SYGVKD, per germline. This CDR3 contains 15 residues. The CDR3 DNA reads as TGTGCCATCAGTGACGGGGAAGGCAGCAATCAGCCCCAGCATTTT. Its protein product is CAISDGEGSNQPQHF.

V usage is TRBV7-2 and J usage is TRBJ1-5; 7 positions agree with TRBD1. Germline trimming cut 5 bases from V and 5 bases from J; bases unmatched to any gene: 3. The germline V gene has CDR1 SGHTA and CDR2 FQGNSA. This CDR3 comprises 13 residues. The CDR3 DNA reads TGTGCCAGCAGCAACGGACAGGATCAGCCCCAGCATTTT. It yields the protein CASSNGQDQPQHF.

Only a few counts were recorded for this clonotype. The CDR3 region is CASITDLTDYGYTF. DNA for the CDR3: TGTGCCAGCATTACCGACCTCACAGACTATGGCTACACCTTC. This chain links TRBV2 with TRBJ1-2; D uncertain. The V and J ends lost 7 bases and 3 bases respectively, with 15 bases between them. Germline loops: CDR1 SNHLY, CDR2 FYNNEI. This CDR3 has 14 residues.

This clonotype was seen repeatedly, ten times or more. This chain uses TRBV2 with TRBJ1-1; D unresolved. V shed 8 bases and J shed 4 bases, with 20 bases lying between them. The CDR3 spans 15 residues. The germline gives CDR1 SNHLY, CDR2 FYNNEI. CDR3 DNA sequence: TGTGCCAGCGGCGACTCAGCCTCAACGAGCACTGAAGCTTTCTTT. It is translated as CASGDSASTSTEAFF.

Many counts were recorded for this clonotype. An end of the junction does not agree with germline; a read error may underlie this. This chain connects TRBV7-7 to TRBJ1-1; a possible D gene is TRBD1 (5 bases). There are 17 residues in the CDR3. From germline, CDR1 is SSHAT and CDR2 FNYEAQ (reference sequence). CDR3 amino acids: CASSRPNRGDPNTEAFF. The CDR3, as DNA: TGTGCTAGCAGCCGTCCGAACCGAGGGGACCCGAACACTGAAGCTTTCTTT.

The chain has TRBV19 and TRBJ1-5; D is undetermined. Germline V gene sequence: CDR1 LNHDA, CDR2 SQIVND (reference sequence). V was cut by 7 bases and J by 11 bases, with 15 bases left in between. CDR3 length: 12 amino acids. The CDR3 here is CASNQTPFSQHF. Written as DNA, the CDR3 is TGTGCCAGTAACCAGACCCCTTTCTCCCAGCATTTT.

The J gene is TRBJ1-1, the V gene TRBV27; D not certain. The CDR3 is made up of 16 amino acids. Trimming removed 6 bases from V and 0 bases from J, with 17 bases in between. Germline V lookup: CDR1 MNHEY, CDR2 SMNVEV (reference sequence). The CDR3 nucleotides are TGTGCCAGCAGCCTTAATTTCAGGCGAATGAACACTGAAGCTTTCTTT. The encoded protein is CASSLNFRRMNTEAFF.

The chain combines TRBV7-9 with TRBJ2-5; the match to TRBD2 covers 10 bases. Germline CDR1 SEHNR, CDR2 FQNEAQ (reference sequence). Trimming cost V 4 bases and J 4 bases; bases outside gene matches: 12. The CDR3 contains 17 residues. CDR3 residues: CASSSNKAGTSVETQYF. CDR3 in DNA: TGTGCCAGCAGCTCTAATAAAGCCGGGACTAGCGTAGAGACCCAGTACTTC.

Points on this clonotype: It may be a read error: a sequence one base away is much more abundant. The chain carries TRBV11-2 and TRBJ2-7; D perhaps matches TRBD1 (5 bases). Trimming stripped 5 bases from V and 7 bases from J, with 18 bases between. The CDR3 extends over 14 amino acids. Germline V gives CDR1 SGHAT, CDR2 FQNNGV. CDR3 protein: CASSPQDTFREQYF. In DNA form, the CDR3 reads TGTGCCAGCAGCCCCCAGGACACTTTCCGGGAGCAGTACTTC.

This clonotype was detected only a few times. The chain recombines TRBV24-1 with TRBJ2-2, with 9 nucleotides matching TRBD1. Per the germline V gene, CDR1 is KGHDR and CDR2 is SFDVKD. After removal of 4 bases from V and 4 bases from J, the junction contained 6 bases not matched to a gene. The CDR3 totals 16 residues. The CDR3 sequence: CATSDPGQGVTGELFF. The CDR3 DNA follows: TGTGCCACCAGTGACCCGGGACAGGGAGTCACCGGGGAGCTGTTTTTT.

Here the CDR3 DNA reads TGTGCCAGCAGTTACAAAGGTGGCACTGAAGCTTTCTTT. It translates to CASSYKGGTEAFF. The chain combines TRBV6-6 with TRBJ1-1; D remains ambiguous. Trimming stripped 2 bases from V and 4 bases from J, with 8 bases between. This CDR3 contains 13 residues. The germline gives CDR1 MNHNY, CDR2 SVGAGI (reference sequence).

The CDR3 DNA reads as TGTGCCAGCAGTTACGGGGTAGCGGGAACCTACGAGCAGTACTTC. It is translated as CASSYGVAGTYEQYF. V gene TRBV6-5 combines with J gene TRBJ2-7, with 8 bases fitting TRBD2. Germline CDR1 and CDR2: MNHEY and SVGAGI. The V segment lost 2 bases and the J segment 2 bases; nucleotides outside the gene matches: 5. The CDR3 length is 15 residues.

The CDR3 here is CASSELYGGANSPLHF. The CDR3 region has the DNA TGTGCCAGCAGTGAATTGTACGGAGGGGCTAATTCACCCCTCCACTTT. The V gene is TRBV25-1, the J gene TRBJ1-6; TRBD1 is a possible D gene (5 bases). The V gene lost 1 base and the J gene lost 6 bases, with 13 bases spanning the gap. In germline, CDR1 is MGHDK, CDR2 SYGVNS. The CDR3 has 16 residues.

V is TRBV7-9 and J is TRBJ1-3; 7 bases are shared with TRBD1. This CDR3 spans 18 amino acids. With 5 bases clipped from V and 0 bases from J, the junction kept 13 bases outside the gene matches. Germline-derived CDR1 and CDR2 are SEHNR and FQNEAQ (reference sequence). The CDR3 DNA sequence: TGTGCCAGCAGCCCAATGACAGGGACCGACCTCTCTGGAAACACCATATATTTT. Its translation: CASSPMTGTDLSGNTIYF.

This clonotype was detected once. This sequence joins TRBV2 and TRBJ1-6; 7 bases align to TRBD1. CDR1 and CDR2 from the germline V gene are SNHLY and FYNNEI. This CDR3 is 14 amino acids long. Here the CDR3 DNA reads TGTGCTAGAGAAGGGACAGCTTATAATTCACCCCTCCACTTT. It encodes CAREGTAYNSPLHF.

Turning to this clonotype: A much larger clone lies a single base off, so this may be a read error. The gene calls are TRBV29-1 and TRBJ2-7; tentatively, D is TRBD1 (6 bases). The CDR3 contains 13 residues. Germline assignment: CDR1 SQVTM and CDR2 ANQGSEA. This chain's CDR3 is CSVAVRGRYEQCF. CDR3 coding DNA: TGCAGCGTTGCTGTCAGGGGAAGGTACGAGCAGTGCTTC.

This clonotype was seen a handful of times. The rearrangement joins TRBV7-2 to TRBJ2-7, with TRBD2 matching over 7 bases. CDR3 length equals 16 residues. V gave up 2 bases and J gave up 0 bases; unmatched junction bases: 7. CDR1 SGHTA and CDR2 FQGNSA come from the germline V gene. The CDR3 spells CASSLSAGTISYEQYF. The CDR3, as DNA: TGTGCCAGCAGCTTATCAGCGGGAACAATCTCCTACGAGCAGTACTTC.

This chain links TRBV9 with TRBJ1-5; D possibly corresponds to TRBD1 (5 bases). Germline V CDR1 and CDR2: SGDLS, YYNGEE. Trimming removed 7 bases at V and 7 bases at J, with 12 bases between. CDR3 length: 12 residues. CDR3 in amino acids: CASRPGYQPQHF. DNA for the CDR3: TGTGCCAGCCGCCCAGGGTACCAGCCCCAGCATTTT.

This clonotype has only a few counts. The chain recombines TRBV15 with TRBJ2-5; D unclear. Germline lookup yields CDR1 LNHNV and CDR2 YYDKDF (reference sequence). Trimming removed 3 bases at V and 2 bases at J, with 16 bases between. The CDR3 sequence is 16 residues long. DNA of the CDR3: TGTGCCACCAGCAGTGTCCCAGGACGGCAGCAAGAGACCCAGTACTTC. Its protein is CATSSVPGRQQETQYF.

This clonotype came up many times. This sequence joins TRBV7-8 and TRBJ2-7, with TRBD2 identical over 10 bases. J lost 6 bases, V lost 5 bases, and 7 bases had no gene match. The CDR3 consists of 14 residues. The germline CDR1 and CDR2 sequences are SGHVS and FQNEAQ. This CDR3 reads CASSASGRAGEQYF. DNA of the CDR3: TGTGCCAGCAGCGCCAGCGGGAGGGCCGGCGAGCAGTACTTC.

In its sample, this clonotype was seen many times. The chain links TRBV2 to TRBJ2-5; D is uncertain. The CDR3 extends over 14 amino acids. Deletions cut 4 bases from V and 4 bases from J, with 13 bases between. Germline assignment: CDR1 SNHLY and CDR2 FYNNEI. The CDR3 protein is CASSVRRSPETQYF. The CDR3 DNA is TGTGCCAGCAGTGTTCGCCGCTCACCAGAGACCCAGTACTTC.

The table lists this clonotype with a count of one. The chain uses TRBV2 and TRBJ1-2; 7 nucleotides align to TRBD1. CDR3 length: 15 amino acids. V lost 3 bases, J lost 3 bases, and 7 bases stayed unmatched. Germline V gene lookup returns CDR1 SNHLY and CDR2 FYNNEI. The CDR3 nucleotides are TGTGCCAGCAGTGACTCTCCGGGACAGCACTATGGCTACACCTTC. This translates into CASSDSPGQHYGYTF.

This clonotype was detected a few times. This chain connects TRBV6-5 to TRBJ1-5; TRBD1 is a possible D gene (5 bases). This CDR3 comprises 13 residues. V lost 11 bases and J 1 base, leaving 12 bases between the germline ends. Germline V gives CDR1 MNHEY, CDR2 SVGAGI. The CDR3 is CASQGTSNQPQHF. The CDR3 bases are TGTGCCTCGCAGGGCACAAGCAATCAGCCCCAGCATTTT.

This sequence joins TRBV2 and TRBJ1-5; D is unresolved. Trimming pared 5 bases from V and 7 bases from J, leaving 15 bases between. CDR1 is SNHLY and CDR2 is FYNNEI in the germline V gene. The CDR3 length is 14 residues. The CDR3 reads CASSPLGREQPQHF. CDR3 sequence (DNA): TGTGCCAGCAGTCCCCTCGGACGGGAACAGCCCCAGCATTTT.

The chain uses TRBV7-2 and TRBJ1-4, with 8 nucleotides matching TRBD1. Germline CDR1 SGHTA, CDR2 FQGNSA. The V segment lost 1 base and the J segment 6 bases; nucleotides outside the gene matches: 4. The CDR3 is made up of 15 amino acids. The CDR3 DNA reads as TGTGCCAGCAGCTTAGGGACAGGGAGGGATGAAAAACTGTTTTTT. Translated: CASSLGTGRDEKLFF. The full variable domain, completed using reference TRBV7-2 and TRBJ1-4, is GAGVSQSPSNKVTEKGKDVELRCDPISGHTALYWYRQSLGQGLEFLIYFQGNSAPDKSGLPSDRFSAERTGGSVSTLTIQRTQQEDSAVYLCASSLGTGRDEKLFFGSGTQLSVL.

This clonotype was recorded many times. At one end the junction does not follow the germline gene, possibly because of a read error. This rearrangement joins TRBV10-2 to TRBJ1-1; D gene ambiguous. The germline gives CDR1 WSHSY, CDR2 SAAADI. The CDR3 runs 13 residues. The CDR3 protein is CASSPRVNTEAFF. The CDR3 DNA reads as TGTGCCAGTAGCCCACGGGTGAACACTGAAGCTTTCTTT.

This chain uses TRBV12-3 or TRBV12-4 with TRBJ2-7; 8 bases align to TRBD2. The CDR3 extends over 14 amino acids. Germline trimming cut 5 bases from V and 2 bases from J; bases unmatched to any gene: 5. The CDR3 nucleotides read TGTGCCAGCAGTATAAGCGGGAGCGCCTACGAGCAGTACTTC. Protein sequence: CASSISGSAYEQYF.